This T cell receptor (beta chain) was recovered during a study of cytomegalovirus exposure and HLA in healthy donors. Study-wide findings and caveats: Among the most significant clusters, several appeared linked to common viral pathogens in a later analysis.

Unmatched junction bases numbered 6, after V lost 2 bases and J lost 2 bases. Germline V gives CDR1 SGHRS, CDR2 YFSETQ. CDR3 size: 15 residues. PCR primers comprised 60 Vbeta and 13 Jbeta primers. The table came from immunoSEQ multiplex PCR; TCRdb's copy has only in-frame clones and leaves some out. Its table lists about 60,000 clones. Concerning this clone itself: Its antigen is undetermined.

The chain couples TRBV5-1 to TRBJ2-5; the match to TRBD2 covers 7 bases. This TCR derives from a middle-aged man in good health and CMV-seropositive. Sequenced material: PBMCs. Here the CDR3 DNA reads TGCGCCAGCAGCTTACTAGCGCTTCAACAAGAGACCCAGTACTTC. Translation gives CASSLLALQQETQYF.